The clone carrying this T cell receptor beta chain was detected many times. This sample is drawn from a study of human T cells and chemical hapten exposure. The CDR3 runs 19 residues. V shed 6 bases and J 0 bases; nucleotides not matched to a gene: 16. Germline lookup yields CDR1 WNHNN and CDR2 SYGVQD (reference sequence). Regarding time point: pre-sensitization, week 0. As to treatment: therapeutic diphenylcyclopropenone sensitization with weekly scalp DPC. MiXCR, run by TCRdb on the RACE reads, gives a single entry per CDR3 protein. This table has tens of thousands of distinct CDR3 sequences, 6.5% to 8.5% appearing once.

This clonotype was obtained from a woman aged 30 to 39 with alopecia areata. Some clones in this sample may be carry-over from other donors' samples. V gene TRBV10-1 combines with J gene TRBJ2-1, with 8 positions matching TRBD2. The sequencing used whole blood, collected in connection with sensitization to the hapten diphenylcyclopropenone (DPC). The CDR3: CASRPDGRGASSSYNEQFF. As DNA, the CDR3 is TGCGCCAGCAGGCCCGATGGGCGGGGGGCTTCTAGCTCCTACAATGAGCAGTTCTTC.